This entry lists 28 T cell receptor beta chains sequenced from one sample in a study of cytomegalovirus exposure and HLA in healthy donors. 13 Jbeta primers and 60 Vbeta primers were used for the PCR. Sequencing was performed with immunoSEQ multiplex PCR; in TCRdb, only in-frame clones are kept and a portion is missing. Here the sample spans more than 110,000 clones, approximately 63% being singletons. Sequenced sample: PBMCs. These receptors were collected from a woman aged 60 to 75 in good health and CMV-seropositive.

The chain joins TRBV28 to TRBJ1-1, with D possibly matching TRBD1 (6 bases). CDR1 is MDHEN, CDR2 SYDVKM, per germline. Trimming took 3 bases from V and 4 from J, leaving 12 bases between them. The length of the CDR3 is 14 residues. The CDR3 loop reads CASSFPDRVTEAFF. The CDR3 DNA reads TGTGCCAGCAGTTTCCCGGACAGAGTCACTGAAGCTTTCTTT.

CDR3 protein: CASSLRGGAVTEAFF. The CDR3, as DNA: TGTGCCAGCAGCTTGAGGGGAGGGGCGGTGACTGAAGCTTTCTTT. The chain has TRBV11-2 and TRBJ1-1; perhaps TRBD1 as D (5 bases). The ends were cut back, 3 bases at V and 5 bases at J, with 16 bases in the middle. Germline V gene data show CDR1 as SGHAT and CDR2 as FQNNGV. CDR3 length: 15 amino acids.

The chain links TRBV6-5 to TRBJ2-7; TRBD2 agrees at 9 bases. J was trimmed by 5 bases and V by 7 bases; bases with no gene match: 12. The CDR3 loop spans 15 amino acids. The germline V gene encodes CDR1 MNHEY and CDR2 SVGAGI. This CDR3 reads CASKLSSGSIHEQYF. Here the CDR3 DNA reads TGTGCCAGCAAACTCAGTAGCGGGAGCATCCACGAGCAGTACTTC.

The chain recombines TRBV28 with TRBJ1-3; TRBD1 matches 10 bases. There are 15 residues in the CDR3. Germline assignment: CDR1 MDHEN and CDR2 SYDVKM. V gave up 4 bases and J gave up 4 bases; unmatched junction bases: 4. DNA for the CDR3: TGTGCCAGCAGTTCGTGGACAGGGGGGGGAAACACCATATATTTT. Amino acids: CASSSWTGGGNTIYF.

This rearrangement joins TRBV27 to TRBJ1-5; TRBD1 matches at 11 bases. Losses at the gene ends were 3 bases for V and 6 bases for J; bases not matched to a gene: 4. The CDR3 is 15 residues long. Germline-derived CDR1 and CDR2 are MNHEY and SMNVEV (reference sequence). CDR3 sequence: CASSFGQGAGQPQHF. CDR3 nucleotides: TGTGCCAGCAGTTTTGGACAGGGGGCCGGTCAGCCCCAGCATTTT.

As DNA, the CDR3 is TGTGCCAGCAGCTTAATCCGCTACGAGCAGTACTTC. Residues: CASSLIRYEQYF. V and J are TRBV11-2 and TRBJ2-7; D gene unclear. Trimming shortened V by 2 bases and J by 3 bases, and 5 bases separated the two germline ends. CDR1 and CDR2 (germline): SGHAT, FQNNGV. This CDR3 is 12 amino acids long.

This clone was detected only a few times. The gene calls are TRBV6-5 and TRBJ1-1; no firm D call. V was trimmed by 0 bases and J by 1 base, leaving 6 bases between them. The CDR3 totals 14 residues. CDR1 and CDR2 (germline): MNHEY, SVGAGI. The CDR3 here is CASSYSRSNTEAFF. CDR3 DNA sequence: TGTGCCAGCAGTTACTCGAGATCGAACACTGAAGCTTTCTTT.

This clone was observed a few times. V usage is TRBV5-1 and J usage is TRBJ2-1; maybe TRBD1 (6 bases). V was cut by 3 bases and J by 8 bases, with 12 bases left in between. CDR1 SGHRS and CDR2 YFSETQ come from the germline V gene. The CDR3 length is 13 residues. The CDR3 coding sequence is TGCGCCAGCAGCTCACAGGGAACGGATGAGCAGTTCTTC. This codes for CASSSQGTDEQFF.

This clone was counted only a few times. V gene TRBV27 combines with J gene TRBJ2-5; D is possibly TRBD2 (6 bases). V gave up 2 bases and J gave up 3 bases, with 16 bases separating them. The CDR3 covers 16 residues. Germline CDR1 and CDR2: MNHEY and SMNVEV (reference sequence). CDR3 coding DNA: TGTGCCAGCAGTTTACTGGGGATAGCGGACAAAGAGACCCAGTACTTC. This sequence encodes CASSLLGIADKETQYF.

The V and J genes are TRBV2 and TRBJ1-1; D uncertain. From germline, CDR1 is SNHLY and CDR2 FYNNEI. The CDR3 runs 14 residues. The V end lost 6 bases, the J end lost 1 base, and 12 bases lay between the germline ends. CDR3 bases: TGTGCCAGCAGGCCCGCCCGGGGGAACACTGAAGCTTTCTTT. Encoded protein: CASRPARGNTEAFF. Supplemented by reference TRBV2 and TRBJ1-1, the full variable domain reads EPEVTQTPSHQVTQMGQEVILRCVPISNHLYFYWYRQILGQKVEFLVSFYNNEISEKSEIFDDQFSVERPDGSNFTLKIRSTKLEDSAMYFCASRPARGNTEAFFGQGTRLTVV.

This clone came up once. The chain recombines TRBV29-1 with TRBJ1-1, with D perhaps TRBD1 (5 bases). Germline CDR1 and CDR2: SQVTM and ANQGSEA. This CDR3 is built from 12 residues. The germline V and J ends were trimmed by 4 bases and 0 bases, with 6 bases remaining between them. CDR3 in amino acids: CSVGGVNTEAFF. CDR3 DNA: TGCAGCGTTGGGGGGGTGAACACTGAAGCTTTCTTT.

The V and J genes are TRBV6-5 and TRBJ2-7; D is unresolved. Germline V CDR1 and CDR2: MNHEY, SVGAGI. The CDR3 is made up of 13 amino acids. Trimming shortened V by 4 bases and J by 6 bases, and 13 bases separated the two germline ends. Here the CDR3 DNA reads TGTGCCAGCAGTTTAGGTGGCGGATTCGAGCAGTACTTC. Amino acids: CASSLGGGFEQYF.

The chain has TRBV5-1 and TRBJ2-5; 11 bases fit TRBD1. Germline values: CDR1 SGHRS, CDR2 YFSETQ. The CDR3 has 15 amino acids. V lost 4 bases to trimming and J lost 5 bases; unmatched junction nucleotides: 7. CDR3 in DNA: TGCGCCAGCAGCCAGGACAGGGGGCTCTCGGAGACCCAGTACTTC. This gives the protein CASSQDRGLSETQYF. Full variable domain (outside the CDR3, taken from reference TRBV5-1 and TRBJ2-5): KAGVTQTPRYLIKTRGQQVTLSCSPISGHRSVSWYQQTPGQGLQFLFEYFSETQRNKGNFPGRFSGRQFSNSRSEMNVSTLELGDSALYLCASSQDRGLSETQYFGPGTRLLVL.

The chain combines TRBV11-2 with TRBJ2-1, with TRBD2 identical over 8 bases. V lost 0 bases, J lost 9 bases, and 10 bases stayed unmatched. The CDR3 totals 16 residues. Per germline, CDR1 SGHAT and CDR2 FQNNGV. The CDR3 reads CASSLDGSGRTVEQFF. The CDR3 DNA follows: TGTGCCAGCAGCTTAGATGGCAGCGGGAGAACGGTTGAGCAGTTCTTC.

The chain links TRBV7-9 to TRBJ2-7, with 8 bases lining up with TRBD1. Germline trimming cut 4 bases from V and 0 bases from J; bases unmatched to any gene: 5. Germline CDR1 is SEHNR and CDR2 is FQNEAQ (reference sequence). The CDR3 sequence is 15 residues long. CDR3 nucleotide sequence: TGTGCCAGCAGCTGGGACAGGCTGAGCTCCTACGAGCAGTACTTC. It encodes CASSWDRLSSYEQYF.

The chain employs TRBV5-1 and TRBJ1-1, with 8 bases aligning to TRBD1. In germline, CDR1 is SGHRS, CDR2 YFSETQ. V lost 4 bases to trimming and J lost 7 bases; unmatched junction nucleotides: 9. This CDR3 region has 14 residues. CDR3 in DNA: TGCGCCAGCAGCGGAGCAGGGGGCGCAGGTGAAGCTTTCTTT. It encodes CASSGAGGAGEAFF.

The V call is TRBV19, the J call TRBJ1-5, with TRBD1 as a possible D gene (6 bases). This CDR3 comprises 16 residues. Trimming cost V 5 bases and J 5 bases, with 19 bases left between them. Germline lookup yields CDR1 LNHDA and CDR2 SQIVND (reference sequence). Here the CDR3 reads CASSLQGNRRDQPQHF. CDR3 sequence (DNA): TGTGCCAGTAGTTTACAGGGCAACCGTAGGGATCAGCCCCAGCATTTT.

The V and J genes are TRBV28 and TRBJ1-2; TRBD1 agrees at 10 bases. Germline assignment: CDR1 MDHEN and CDR2 SYDVKM. Trimming removed 6 bases from V and 8 bases from J; junction bases left unmatched: 6. This CDR3 comprises 13 residues. The CDR3 is CASSTDRGRGYTF. The CDR3 DNA follows: TGTGCCAGCAGCACCGACAGGGGGCGCGGCTACACCTTC.

This chain joins TRBV7-9 and TRBJ2-7; the D gene is possibly TRBD1 (6 bases). V lost 5 bases to trimming and J lost 6 bases, with 17 bases between them. Germline V gene lookup returns CDR1 SEHNR and CDR2 FQNEAQ (reference sequence). This CDR3 has 14 amino acids. For the CDR3, the DNA is TGTGCCAGCAGCCTCAGGGGTTCTCGGGGCGAGCAGTACTTC. It translates to CASSLRGSRGEQYF.

The gene calls are TRBV2 and TRBJ2-6, with unresolved D. The CDR3 spans 14 residues. V lost 5 bases to trimming and J lost 2 bases, with 7 bases between them. In germline, CDR1 is SNHLY, CDR2 FYNNEI. CDR3 bases: TGTGCCAGCAGTCAGAACGCTGGGGCCAACGTCCTGACTTTC. Protein: CASSQNAGANVLTF.

Only a few counts were recorded for this clone. The chain couples TRBV30 to TRBJ2-2; 8 bases are shared with TRBD1. Germline V gives CDR1 GTSNPN, CDR2 SVGIG (reference sequence). This CDR3 is built from 15 residues. With 5 bases clipped from V and 4 bases from J, the junction kept 9 bases outside the gene matches. The CDR3 region is CAWRGQGMTTGELFF. The CDR3 DNA sequence: TGTGCCTGGCGAGGACAGGGAATGACCACCGGGGAGCTGTTTTTT. Full variable domain (outside the CDR3, taken from reference TRBV30 and TRBJ2-2): SQTIHQWPATLVQPVGSPLSLECTVEGTSNPNLYWYRQAAGRGLQLLFYSVGIGQISSEVPQNLSASRPQDRQFILSSKKLLLSDSGFYLCAWRGQGMTTGELFFGEGSRLTVL.

This clone was detected only a few times. The V and J genes are TRBV5-1 and TRBJ2-7, with 12 bases lining up with TRBD2. The V gene's germline CDR1 is SGHRS and CDR2 YFSETQ. The CDR3 has 16 amino acids. Unmatched junction bases numbered 1, after V lost 0 bases and J lost 0 bases. This chain's CDR3 is CASSLGTSGNSYEQYF. In nucleotides, the CDR3 is TGCGCCAGCAGCTTGGGGACTAGCGGGAACTCCTACGAGCAGTACTTC.

This chain connects TRBV28 to TRBJ2-7, with D possibly TRBD2 on 5 matching bases. This CDR3 region has 13 residues. Trimming left V 4 bases short and J 7 bases short, with 14 bases between. Germline V gene sequence: CDR1 MDHEN, CDR2 SYDVKM. The CDR3 loop reads CASSSASTREQYF. The CDR3 DNA reads as TGTGCCAGCAGTTCAGCTAGCACTCGGGAGCAGTACTTC.

The chain employs TRBV21-1 and TRBJ1-5; TRBD1, the table's D call, was not compared with the DNA. TRBV21-1 is marked as a pseudogene. The CDR3 spans 14 residues. CDR3 loop: CASSKWDRNQPQHF. CDR3 DNA: TGTGCCAGCAGCAAATGGGACAGGAATCAGCCCCAGCATTTT.

This clone was picked up one time. The chain uses TRBV4-1 and TRBJ2-1; TRBD2 is a possible D gene (5 bases). CDR1 and CDR2 (germline): MGHRA, YSYEKL. V shed 0 bases and J shed 4 bases, with 13 bases lying between them. The CDR3 has 16 amino acids. CDR3 sequence (DNA): TGCGCCAGCAGCCAAGAGGGGATAGCGAGATACAATGAGCAGTTCTTC. Translating it yields CASSQEGIARYNEQFF.

The V and J genes are TRBV25-1 and TRBJ2-7; 8 nucleotides match TRBD1. CDR3 length: 14 residues. Germline V gene data show CDR1 as MGHDK and CDR2 as SYGVNS. V trimming: 1 base; J trimming: 6 bases; junction bases outside the gene matches: 5. The CDR3 bases are TGTGCCAGCAGTGAATCAGGGGGCGTTTTCGAGCAGTACTTC. Amino acids: CASSESGGVFEQYF.

This chain connects TRBV11-2 to TRBJ1-1; D uncertain. V dropped 1 base and J dropped 3 bases, with 6 bases sitting between them. Germline V gives CDR1 SGHAT, CDR2 FQNNGV. The CDR3 runs to 13 residues. In DNA, the CDR3 is TGTGCCAGCAGCTTAGTCACGGACACTGAAGCTTTCTTT. Translated: CASSLVTDTEAFF.

The chain links TRBV6-1 to TRBJ1-5, with no clear D. The germline V and J ends were trimmed by 6 bases and 3 bases, with 6 bases remaining between them. The CDR3 is 12 amino acids. Germline V gene sequence: CDR1 MNHNS, CDR2 SASEGT. The CDR3 DNA is TGTGCCAGCAGAGGACTCAATCAGCCCCAGCATTTT. It encodes CASRGLNQPQHF.